The 14 T cell receptor beta chains listed next were all sequenced from one sample in a study of blood T cell repertoires in COVID-19 (TCRdb year 2020). Libraries were made using the immunoSEQ multiplex PCR assay. The immuneACCESS repertoire file appears here via TCRdb, limited to in-frame rearrangements. These files lack a portion of the clones; in checked studies, under half of the deficit traces to unresolved V genes, and the cause of the others is not known. The sample data list hundreds of thousands of clones, and roughly 89% of these were observed just once. Of the sample, around 5.8% is held by the ten largest clones. Sequenced sample: PBMCs or T cells enriched from blood (not recorded which). The receptors here all came from a woman aged 40 to 55 who had recovered from COVID-19.

The CDR3, as DNA: TGTGCCAGCAGCTTGTCCAGGGAGGGGACAGATACGCAGTATTTT. Protein: CASSLSREGTDTQYF. J is TRBJ2-3 and V is TRBV5-4; TRBD2 agrees at 7 bases. CDR3 length equals 15 residues. Germline CDR1 is SGHNT and CDR2 is YYREEE (reference sequence). V was pared by 1 base and J by 3 bases, with 5 bases of the junction left unmatched.

V is TRBV2 and J is TRBJ2-5, with TRBD2 identical over 9 bases. The CDR3 extends over 16 amino acids. V lost 6 bases and J lost 5; bases outside the gene matches: 13. Germline-derived CDR1 and CDR2 are SNHLY and FYNNEI. CDR3 amino acids: CASRREGGRFSETQYF. The CDR3 DNA sequence: TGTGCCAGCAGGCGGGAGGGGGGTCGGTTTTCGGAGACCCAGTACTTC.

This clone turned up a few times. The chain joins TRBV18 to TRBJ1-3, with 8 positions matching TRBD1. This CDR3 region has 16 residues. The germline gives CDR1 KGHSH, CDR2 LQKENI. V was clipped by 2 bases and J by 0 bases; unmatched bases: 3. The CDR3: CASSPTGGYSGNTIYF. The CDR3 region has the DNA TGTGCCAGCTCACCAACAGGGGGATACTCTGGAAACACCATATATTTT.

The J gene is TRBJ2-1, the V gene TRBV19, with TRBD2 identical over 13 bases. The germline V gene encodes CDR1 LNHDA and CDR2 SQIVND (reference sequence). V dropped 7 bases and J dropped 7; count of bases not matched to a gene: 13. The CDR3 has 17 amino acids. In DNA, the CDR3 is TGTGCCAGTAAAACTAGCGGGAGGGTTTCCCTGGGGAATGAGCAGTTCTTC. This translates into CASKTSGRVSLGNEQFF.

This clone was seen a few times. The DNA of the CDR3 is TGTGCCAGTAGTACCCCGACAGGGAGCGGCTACACCTTC. Protein sequence: CASSTPTGSGYTF. V is TRBV19 and J is TRBJ1-2, with 7 bases aligning to TRBD1. After removal of 4 bases from V and 8 bases from J, the junction contained 7 bases not matched to a gene. The CDR3 is 13 amino acids. CDR1 LNHDA and CDR2 SQIVND come from the germline V gene (reference sequence).

The CDR3 region is CASSLPGTSGTDTQYF. CDR3 nucleotides: TGTGCCAGCAGCTTGCCCGGGACTAGCGGCACAGATACGCAGTATTTT. V usage is TRBV5-4 and J usage is TRBJ2-3; TRBD2 matches 10 bases. The V gene's germline CDR1 is SGHNT and CDR2 YYREEE (reference sequence). This CDR3 has 16 residues. Trimming at V came to 1 base and at J to 1 base, leaving 3 bases not matched to a gene. Full variable domain (missing parts from reference TRBV5-4 and TRBJ2-3): ETGVTQSPTHLIKTRGQQVTLRCSSQSGHNTVSWYQQALGQGPQFIFQYYREEENGRGNFPPRFSGLQFPNYSSELNVNALELDDSALYLCASSLPGTSGTDTQYFGPGTRLTVL.

The genes are TRBV20-1 and TRBJ2-1, with 7 bases aligning to TRBD2. With V trimmed by 3 bases and J by 3 bases, 5 bases remained unmatched. This CDR3 is 14 amino acids long. CDR1 and CDR2 (germline): DFQATT, SNEGSKA (reference sequence). CDR3 protein: CSASTGTIYNEQFF. The CDR3 DNA follows: TGCAGTGCTAGTACCGGGACTATCTACAATGAGCAGTTCTTC.

The V gene is TRBV11-1, the J gene TRBJ2-1, with D maybe TRBD1 (6 bases). The CDR3 contains 16 residues. Looked up from germline, CDR1 is SGHAT and CDR2 is FQDESV (reference sequence). Trimming left V 1 base short and J 9 bases short, with 19 bases between. CDR3 residues: CASSLDNRDPLFEQFF. CDR3 coding DNA: TGTGCCAGCAGCTTAGATAACAGGGACCCCTTGTTTGAGCAGTTCTTC.

CDR3 region: CAWSMTQGFQPQHF. The CDR3 nucleotides read TGTGCCTGGAGTATGACACAGGGGTTTCAGCCCCAGCATTTT. The V and J genes are TRBV30 and TRBJ1-5; 7 bases map to TRBD1. With 2 bases clipped from V and 6 bases from J, the junction kept 7 bases outside the gene matches. The CDR3 consists of 14 residues. CDR1 and CDR2 from the germline V gene are GTSNPN and SVGIG (reference sequence).

The chain has TRBV5-8 and TRBJ1-4; D is perhaps TRBD1 (5 bases). The V end was cut by 3 bases, the J end by 10 bases, with 19 bases between. Germline-derived CDR1 and CDR2 are SGHTS and YDEGEE. The CDR3 totals 15 residues. CDR3 in amino acids: CASSSATVRSGKLFF. The DNA of the CDR3 is TGTGCCAGCAGCTCGGCGACAGTAAGGTCGGGAAAACTGTTTTTT.

This chain connects TRBV3-1 (or the pseudogene TRBV3-2) to TRBJ1-2; 10 bases agree with TRBD1. V lost 6 bases, J lost 5 bases, and 6 bases stayed unmatched. This CDR3 region has 14 residues. Germline CDR1 LGHDT, CDR2 YNNKEL (reference sequence). CDR3 region: CASSLGQGMYGYTF. DNA of the CDR3: TGTGCCAGCAGTTTGGGACAGGGGATGTATGGCTACACCTTC.

The rearrangement links TRBV24-1 to TRBJ1-1, with D tentatively TRBD1 (5 bases). This CDR3 comprises 13 residues. V was cut by 1 base and J by 7 bases, with 9 bases left in between. In germline, CDR1 is KGHDR, CDR2 SFDVKD. The chain's CDR3 is CATSDFLGLEAFF. Here the CDR3 DNA reads TGTGCCACCAGTGATTTTCTGGGGCTTGAAGCTTTCTTT.

V and J are TRBV14 and TRBJ2-1; maybe TRBD2 (5 bases). This CDR3 comprises 17 residues. CDR1 and CDR2 (germline): SGHDN, FVKESK. Between the trimmed V and J ends, which lost 1 base and 0 bases, there was a span of 13 bases. As DNA, the CDR3 is TGTGCCAGCAGCCAAGTGGCCCTAGCCAGCTCCTACAATGAGCAGTTCTTC. Translated, it gives CASSQVALASSYNEQFF.

The rearrangement uses TRBV19 and TRBJ2-7; TRBD1 aligns across 12 bases. The germline gives CDR1 LNHDA, CDR2 SQIVND (reference sequence). The V and J ends lost 5 bases and 4 bases, in that order; junction bases with no gene match: 9. The CDR3 sequence is 16 residues long. CDR3 in amino acids: CASSWTGTGGWYEQYF. In nucleotides, the CDR3 is TGTGCCAGTAGTTGGACAGGGACAGGGGGCTGGTACGAGCAGTACTTC.